A single sample gave rise to the 25 T cell receptor beta chains below, sequenced in a study of T-cell reconstitution after alpha-beta-depleted transplantation in children. Preparing the TCRbeta library involved the use of unique molecular identifiers. A single record per CDR3 protein comes from TCRdb applying MiXCR to the PCR reads. Among fewer than 550,000 distinct CDR3 sequences listed, about a tenth were seen once. Material: PBMCs from the stem cell graft donor, obtained from the stem cell graft. These TCRs come from a human donor who donated a stem cell graft to a child with acute myeloid leukemia.

There are many counts of this clonotype. As DNA, the CDR3 is TGCGCCAGCAGCCCACAGCCGGGACCCTACGAGCAGTACGTC. It is translated as CASSPQPGPYEQYV. The chain links TRBV5-1 to TRBJ2-7; D may match TRBD1 or TRBD2 (5 bases each). The V gene lost 4 bases and the J gene lost 2 bases, with 13 bases spanning the gap. The CDR3 spans 14 residues. Per the germline V gene, CDR1 is SGHRS and CDR2 is YFSETQ.

This clonotype has just a few counts. The chain carries TRBV20-1 and TRBJ2-7; TRBD1 matches at 10 bases. This CDR3 contains 15 residues. Trimming cost V 2 bases and J 2 bases; bases outside gene matches: 6. Germline lookup yields CDR1 DFQATT and CDR2 SNEGSKA (reference sequence). DNA of the CDR3: TGCAGTGCTAGATCGCGGACAGGGGGGGCCTACGAGCAGTACTTC. It specifies CSARSRTGGAYEQYF.

This clonotype was observed at least ten times. The chain employs TRBV5-1 and TRBJ1-5; D uncertain. Trimming pared 4 bases from V and 6 bases from J, leaving 14 bases between. The CDR3 extends over 14 amino acids. Looked up from germline, CDR1 is SGHRS and CDR2 is YFSETQ. The CDR3 protein is CASSTSGDSQPQHF. CDR3 nucleotide sequence: TGCGCCAGCAGCACATCCGGCGATAGTCAGCCCCAGCATTTT. The entire variable domain, with the rest obtained from reference TRBV5-1 and TRBJ1-5, is as follows: KAGVTQTPRYLIKTRGQQVTLSCSPISGHRSVSWYQQTPGQGLQFLFEYFSETQRNKGNFPGRFSGRQFSNSRSEMNVSTLELGDSALYLCASSTSGDSQPQHFGDGTRLSIL.

This clonotype appeared once. Germline and junction disagree at one end, which may indicate a read error. This chain uses TRBV19 with TRBJ2-1; 8 bases are shared with TRBD1. Germline V gene lookup returns CDR1 LNHDA and CDR2 SQIVND (reference sequence). This CDR3 is 13 amino acids long. The CDR3, as DNA: TGTGCCTGTAGTATCCAGGGGGCCGGTTGGCGGTTCTTC. Its protein product is CACSIQGAGWRFF.

The chain couples TRBV12-3 or TRBV12-4 to TRBJ2-3, with no clear D. The CDR3 covers 14 residues. V was cut by 3 bases and J by 4 bases, with 11 bases left in between. CDR3 DNA sequence: TGTGCCAGCAGTTTTGGGCTTAGTTCAGATACGCAGTATTTT. As protein: CASSFGLSSDTQYF.

The V gene is TRBV6-1, the J gene TRBJ1-5, with a tentative D call TRBD1 (6 bases). This CDR3 has 12 amino acids. Between the trimmed V and J ends, which lost 2 bases and 9 bases, there was a span of 8 bases. The germline CDR1 and CDR2 sequences are MNHNS and SASEGT. The CDR3 nucleotides read TGTGCCAGCAGTGAAACAGGGCTGCCCCAGCATTTT. Its protein is CASSETGLPQHF.

This clonotype was counted between two and nine times. The chain joins TRBV5-1 to TRBJ1-4, with D uncertain. The V end lost 2 bases, the J end lost 5 bases, and 10 bases lay between the germline ends. Germline V gene data show CDR1 as SGHRS and CDR2 as YFSETQ. This CDR3 is built from 14 residues. The CDR3 region is CASSFGRMNEKLFF. Here the CDR3 DNA reads TGCGCCAGCAGCTTCGGACGGATGAATGAAAAACTGTTTTTT.

This clonotype was detected many times. This chain connects TRBV20-1 to TRBJ1-4, with D hard to call. Germline CDR1 DFQATT, CDR2 SNEGSKA (reference sequence). Trimming left V 5 bases short and J 1 base short, with 14 bases between. The CDR3 totals 15 residues. The CDR3 protein is CSALASGLTNEKLFF. The CDR3 DNA follows: TGCAGTGCTTTAGCCTCAGGCCTAACTAATGAAAAACTGTTTTTT.

Ten or more counts support this clonotype. The CDR3 sequence: CASTAGASSYNEQFF. The CDR3 DNA sequence: TGTGCCAGCACCGCAGGGGCTAGCTCCTACAATGAGCAGTTCTTC. The chain couples TRBV12-3 or TRBV12-4 to TRBJ2-1, with a tentative D call TRBD1 (6 bases). V shed 7 bases and J shed 0 bases, with 13 bases lying between them. This CDR3 is built from 15 residues.

This clonotype was seen a handful of times. The V and J genes are TRBV12-3 or TRBV12-4 and TRBJ2-7; TRBD2 aligns across 8 bases. This CDR3 contains 15 residues. Unmatched junction bases numbered 9, after V lost 2 bases and J lost 6 bases. This CDR3 is CASSLSTGGPVEQYF. The CDR3 DNA is TGTGCCAGCAGTTTATCCACGGGAGGGCCCGTCGAGCAGTACTTC.

The chain employs TRBV5-1 and TRBJ1-4; the D is unclear. Trimming shortened V by 0 bases and J by 8 bases, and 11 bases separated the two germline ends. This CDR3 has 14 residues. In germline, CDR1 is SGHRS, CDR2 YFSETQ. In nucleotides, the CDR3 is TGCGCCAGCAGCTTGGATTCAGGCGGGGAAAAACTGTTTTTT. It encodes CASSLDSGGEKLFF.

This clonotype came up a few times. V gene TRBV11-2 combines with J gene TRBJ2-7; 7 nucleotides align to TRBD2. The junction had 12 bases not matched to a gene; V was cut back by 1 base and J by 0 bases. CDR1 and CDR2 from the germline V gene are SGHAT and FQNNGV. This CDR3 spans 18 amino acids. DNA for the CDR3: TGTGCCAGCAGCTTAGTGTCGAGCTGGCGGGAGAGCTCCTACGAGCAGTACTTC. Translating it yields CASSLVSSWRESSYEQYF.

The chain employs TRBV20-1 and TRBJ1-5; D gene uncertain. CDR3 length equals 16 residues. V lost 0 bases and J lost 0, with 12 bases in between. CDR1 and CDR2 (germline): DFQATT, SNEGSKA (reference sequence). In nucleotides, the CDR3 is TGCAGTGCTAGAGATCGCCCAGGACTTAGCAATCAGCCCCAGCATTTT. It codes for CSARDRPGLSNQPQHF.

The sample holds a few counts of this clonotype. The J gene is TRBJ2-7, the V gene TRBV7-2, with 9 positions matching TRBD1. This CDR3 has 15 amino acids. J gave up 5 bases and V 4 bases, and 9 bases lay outside the gene matches. Germline V gene sequence: CDR1 SGHTA, CDR2 FQGNSA. CDR3 DNA: TGTGCCAGCAGCTCCCAGGGACAGGGTGTCGACGAGCAGTACTTC. Translated, it gives CASSSQGQGVDEQYF.

The chain links TRBV6-5 to TRBJ2-1; TRBD2 aligns across 7 bases. Trimming removed 4 bases from V and 9 bases from J; junction bases left unmatched: 6. From germline, CDR1 is MNHEY and CDR2 SVGAGI. The CDR3 runs to 13 residues. CDR3 residues: CASSLWGGTEQFF. The CDR3 bases are TGTGCCAGCAGTTTGTGGGGGGGTACTGAGCAGTTCTTC.

The V and J genes are TRBV4-1 and TRBJ2-1; D unclear. Germline values: CDR1 MGHRA, CDR2 YSYEKL. Trimming cost V 1 base and J 5 bases, with 12 bases left between them. This CDR3 has 15 amino acids. This CDR3 reads CASSQAIEIHNEQFF. The CDR3 nucleotides are TGCGCCAGCAGCCAAGCGATTGAGATTCACAATGAGCAGTTCTTC.

The V call is TRBV11-3, the J call TRBJ2-3, with D maybe TRBD1 (5 bases). CDR1 and CDR2 (germline): SGHNT, YENEEA. The CDR3 has 14 amino acids. Trimming removed 5 bases at V and 0 bases at J, with 9 bases between. The CDR3 DNA reads as TGTGCCAGCAGCCAGGGCGCTAGCACAGATACGCAGTATTTT. This gives the protein CASSQGASTDTQYF.

This clonotype was observed many times. This chain links TRBV7-2 with TRBJ1-1; D gene unclear. The CDR3 extends over 13 amino acids. Trimming took off 4 bases at V and 1 base at J, with 7 bases between the two ends. CDR1 and CDR2 (germline): SGHTA, FQGNSA. This CDR3 reads CASSSGPNTEAFF. The CDR3 nucleotides are TGTGCCAGCAGCTCCGGGCCGAACACTGAAGCTTTCTTT.

This clonotype came up a few times. The chain links TRBV15 to TRBJ2-1; D gene ambiguous. Germline values: CDR1 LNHNV, CDR2 YYDKDF (reference sequence). Trimming took 0 bases from V and 5 from J, leaving 11 bases between them. The CDR3 length is 15 residues. As DNA, the CDR3 is TGTGCCACCAGCAGAGATCTCGGGCTTCACAATGAGCAGTTCTTC. As protein: CATSRDLGLHNEQFF.

This rearrangement joins TRBV7-3 to TRBJ2-4; either TRBD1 or TRBD2 may supply D (7 bases each). The V end was cut by 4 bases, the J end by 9 bases, with 10 bases between. Germline V gene sequence: CDR1 SGHTA, CDR2 FQGTGA. CDR3 length: 12 residues. The CDR3 sequence is CASSSRGGIQYF. CDR3 coding DNA: TGTGCCAGCAGCTCCAGGGGGGGCATTCAGTACTTC.

The rearrangement links TRBV5-5 to TRBJ2-5; D not certain. The length of the CDR3 is 14 residues. Trimming took off 0 bases at V and 5 bases at J, with 11 bases between the two ends. From germline, CDR1 is SGHKS and CDR2 YYEKEE (reference sequence). The CDR3 DNA reads TGTGCCAGCAGCTTGGACTACCGGTCGGAGACCCAGTACTTC. Its protein is CASSLDYRSETQYF.

A note on this clonotype: A much larger clone differs from this one at a single base, so this may be a read error. The J gene is TRBJ2-5, the V gene TRBV2, with D hard to call. The CDR3 runs to 14 residues. From germline, CDR1 is SNHLY and CDR2 FYNNEI. Trimming shortened V by 3 bases and J by 2 bases, and 10 bases separated the two germline ends. CDR3 loop: CASSELGNQETQYF. CDR3 bases: TGTGCCAGCAGTGAGCTGGGGAATCAAGAGACCCAGTACTTC.

This clonotype was observed at least ten times. V and J are TRBV20-1 and TRBJ2-4, with 10 bases lining up with TRBD1. V lost 6 bases and J lost 4; bases outside the gene matches: 9. This CDR3 spans 15 amino acids. Germline V gene data show CDR1 as DFQATT and CDR2 as SNEGSKA (reference sequence). The CDR3 DNA reads as TGCAGTGCCAACCTGGAGGACAGGGGGAAAAACATTCAGTACTTC. Translating it yields CSANLEDRGKNIQYF.

The sample holds a few counts of this clonotype. CDR3 in DNA: TGTGCCAGCAGTCGTGTGGGCGCGAACACCGGGGAGCTGTTTTTT. Translated, it gives CASSRVGANTGELFF. The rearrangement uses TRBV12-3 or TRBV12-4 and TRBJ2-2; D unclear. The CDR3 loop spans 15 amino acids. V shed 5 bases and J shed 0 bases, with 10 bases lying between them.

This clonotype was detected many times. The V and J genes are TRBV3-1 and TRBJ1-5, with D perhaps TRBD1 (5 bases). Trimming stripped 0 bases from V and 7 bases from J, with 16 bases between. This CDR3 has 16 amino acids. The germline V gene has CDR1 LGHDT and CDR2 YNNKEL (reference sequence). The CDR3 DNA follows: TGTGCCAGCAGCCAAGAGGCGGCGGGGCTAGGACAGCCCCAGCATTTT. It specifies CASSQEAAGLGQPQHF.